These T cell receptor beta chains were read from a single sample in a study of blood T cell repertoires in COVID-19. Measured with immunoSEQ multiplex PCR; TCRdb has only the in-frame clones, and not every one. This table has 150,000 to 200,000 clones, 80% to 90% appearing once. The sequenced material came from peripheral blood. These receptors all come from a human donor with active or convalescent COVID-19. The donor label of this sample is uncertain. Each CDR3 is given with its conserved first and last residue. A D gene is named only where the DNA matches it firmly. The listing skips clone size in some rows; elsewhere it reads once, few, many or a size class.

v_call	j_call	clone_size	d_call	cdr3_nt	cdr3_aa
TRBV12-5	TRBJ2-3	.	TRBD2	TGTGCTAGTGGGCGGGGCTCTAGCGGGGGTTCGGATACGCAGTATTTT	CASGRGSSGGSDTQYF
TRBV6-1	TRBJ1-6	.	TRBD1	TGTGCCAGCAGTGGACAGGGCAGAGTTTATAATTCACCCCTCCACTTT	CASSGQGRVYNSPLHF
TRBV7-9	TRBJ2-4	.	TRBD1	TGTGCCAGCGCGACAGGGGCCTTTCAAGAAAACATTCAGTACTTC	CASATGAFQENIQYF
TRBV7-3	TRBJ2-1	once	.	TGTGCCAGCAGCTTGGGCGGGCGGAGAGTCAATGAGCAGTTCTTC	CASSLGGRRVNEQFF
TRBV7-9	TRBJ2-5	.	TRBD2	TGTGCCAGCAGCTACCGGGGGGAAGAGACCCAGTACTTC	CASSYRGEETQYF
TRBV6-5	TRBJ1-4	.	TRBD1	TGTGCCAGCAGTTACTCGGGACAGATTAATGAAAAACTGTTTTTT	CASSYSGQINEKLFF
TRBV5-4	TRBJ2-7	.	TRBD1	TGTGCCAGCAGCTTGTGGGGGACAGGGGACAACGAGCAGTACTTC	CASSLWGTGDNEQYF
TRBV9	TRBJ2-2	.	.	TGTGCCAGCAGCGTGGACTCTCAAGCTCCCGGGGAGCTGTTTTTT	CASSVDSQAPGELFF
TRBV9	TRBJ2-7	.	TRBD2	TGTGCCAGCAGCGCTGGGACTAGCGGGAGTTACGAGCAGTACTTC	CASSAGTSGSYEQYF
TRBV6-2/TRBV6-3	TRBJ1-2	.	.	TGTGCCAGCAGTCCACAGGGAACCTATGGCTACACCTTC	CASSPQGTYGYTF
TRBV4-1	TRBJ1-5	.	TRBD1	TGCGCCAGCAGCCAACTATATACAGGGGACACTCAGCCCCAGCATTTT	CASSQLYTGDTQPQHF
TRBV18	TRBJ1-2	.	.	TGTGCCAGCTCACCATTCCCCAGGCAGGCAAATCAACACACCTTC	CASSPFPRQANQHTF
TRBV30	TRBJ2-7	.	TRBD2	TGTGCCTGGAGTATCTCTAGCGGGGGGTACGAGCAGTACTTC	CAWSISSGGYEQYF
TRBV9	TRBJ2-1	.	TRBD2	TGTGCCAGCAGCGCCGAACAACCGGGACTAGCCTACAATGAGCAGTTCTTC	CASSAEQPGLAYNEQFF
TRBV6-5	TRBJ1-2	once	.	TGTGCCAGCCTCGACAGCTCCTTTAACTATGGCTACACCTTC	CASLDSSFNYGYTF
TRBV9	TRBJ2-1	once	.	TGTGCCAGCAGCGTAGGGGGAGGCTTCTACAATGAGCAGTTCTTC	CASSVGGGFYNEQFF
TRBV5-4	TRBJ2-3	.	.	TGTGCCAGCAGCATCCAACGAGGAGGGCCTAGCACAGATATGCAGTATTTT	CASSIQRGGPSTDMQYF
TRBV30	TRBJ1-5	.	.	TGTGCCTGGAGTGTTGAAACAGTTTGCCAGCCCCAGCATTTT	CAWSVETVCQPQHF
TRBV10-3	TRBJ2-1	.	.	TGTGCCATCAGTGACCAGGACAGATCTGAGCAGTTCTTC	CAISDQDRSEQFF
TRBV10-3	TRBJ2-2	.	TRBD2	TGTGCCATCAGTGAGAGCGGGAGCGCGATCGGCACCGGGGAGCTGTTTTTT	CAISESGSAIGTGELFF
TRBV19	TRBJ1-1	.	TRBD1	TGTGCCAGTAGTTCCCAGGGGGGGAACACTGAAGCTTTCTTT	CASSSQGGNTEAFF
TRBV6-1	TRBJ2-7	.	.	TGTGCCAGCAGTGAAAAGCCCGCTACGGGGATTGAGCAGTACTTC	CASSEKPATGIEQYF
TRBV28	TRBJ2-1	.	.	TGTGCCAGCAGTTTCATGTCCACCTACAATGAGCAGTTCTTC	CASSFMSTYNEQFF
TRBV5-7	TRBJ2-2	.	TRBD2	TGTGCCAGCAGCCGCCGGGCTAGCGGGGGCCCGAACACCGGGGAGCTGTTTTTT	CASSRRASGGPNTGELFF
TRBV20-1	TRBJ1-2	.	TRBD1	TGCAGTGCCCGGACAGGAGGCCTCTACACCTTC	CSARTGGLYTF
TRBV9	TRBJ2-7	.	TRBD2	TGTGCCAGCAGCGTATCCACTAGCGGCCCCTACGAGCAGTACTTC	CASSVSTSGPYEQYF
TRBV4-1	TRBJ1-3	.	.	TGCGCCAGCAGCCAAGATCGGGAGAAGGACTCTGGAAACACCATATATTTT	CASSQDREKDSGNTIYF
TRBV27	TRBJ2-1	.	.	TGTGCCAGCAGTCTTGACAGCCCCTACAATGAGCAGTTCTTC	CASSLDSPYNEQFF
TRBV30	TRBJ1-3	.	.	TGTGCCTGGAGCAAACAGGGAAACACCATATATTTT	CAWSKQGNTIYF
TRBV6-6	TRBJ2-5	.	TRBD2	TGTGCCAGCAGTGGTAGCGGGGGTCAAGAGACCCAGTACTTC	CASSGSGGQETQYF
TRBV11-2	TRBJ1-3	.	.	TGTGCCAGCAAAACAGGAGGAAACACCATATATTTT	CASKTGGNTIYF
TRBV24-1	TRBJ2-7	.	TRBD2	TGTGCCGTCGACGGGGGGTTAGGTGAGCAGTACTTC	CAVDGGLGEQYF
TRBV27	TRBJ2-7	once	TRBD1	TGTGCCAGCAGCTCCCCTCGGACAGGGGGCTTGTACGAGCAGTACTTC	CASSSPRTGGLYEQYF
TRBV2	TRBJ2-7	.	TRBD2	TGTGCCAGCAGGCCGTCTAGCGGCTCCTACGAGCAGTACTTC	CASRPSSGSYEQYF
TRBV12-3/TRBV12-4	TRBJ2-1	.	TRBD2	TGTGCCAGCAGGCCTAGACTAGCGGGGGTGCAGTTCTTC	CASRPRLAGVQFF
TRBV5-1	TRBJ2-7	.	.	TGCGCCAGCAGCTTGGACTTTCGGGGGGAGCAGTACTTC	CASSLDFRGEQYF
TRBV19	TRBJ1-2	.	.	TGTGCCAGTAGTATAGTGACGGCACAGACTAACTATGGCTACACCTTC	CASSIVTAQTNYGYTF
TRBV6-6	TRBJ1-2	.	.	TGTGCCAGCAGGGGGAGCGGCTACACCTTC	CASRGSGYTF
TRBV18	TRBJ1-1	.	TRBD1	TGTGCCAGCTCACTAAGATTCCGAGGGACAGGCGGAGACGGGGGCACTGAAGCTTTCTTT	CASSLRFRGTGGDGGTEAFF
TRBV2	TRBJ2-2	few	.	TGTGCCAGCAGGCATCCTTGGCGGGGGAACACCGGGGAGCTGTTTTTT	CASRHPWRGNTGELFF
TRBV21-1	TRBJ2-6	.	.	TGTGCCAGCACCAATACAGGGACTGGGGCCAACGTCCTGACTTTC	CASTNTGTGANVLTF
TRBV5-1	TRBJ2-2	.	TRBD1	TGCGCCAGCAGCCTGCGGACCGGGACAGCGAACACCGGGGAGCTGTTTTTT	CASSLRTGTANTGELFF
TRBV24-1	TRBJ1-4	.	TRBD1	TGTGCCACCAGTTCCGGGACAGGGAACGGTTGGGGTAATGAAAAACTGTTTTTT	CATSSGTGNGWGNEKLFF
TRBV6-2/TRBV6-3	TRBJ2-5	.	.	TGTGCCAGCAGTTATTTTCCTAGCCGAGAGACCCAGTACTTC	CASSYFPSRETQYF
TRBV28	TRBJ2-7	.	.	TGTGCCAGCTTCTCGCCCACAAACTACGAGCAGTACTTC	CASFSPTNYEQYF
TRBV18	TRBJ2-1	.	.	TGTGCCAGCTCACCTGAGAGGGTTTCCTACAATGAGCAGTTCTTC	CASSPERVSYNEQFF
TRBV7-3	TRBJ1-3	.	TRBD1	TGTGCCAGCAGCTTGGACAGGGCTAGCTCTGGAAACACCATATATTTT	CASSLDRASSGNTIYF
TRBV9	TRBJ1-5	.	.	TGTGCCAGCAGCGTAGGTGCCAGTCCCGGCAATCAGCCCCAGCATTTT	CASSVGASPGNQPQHF
TRBV7-3	TRBJ2-2	.	.	TGTGCCAGCAGCTCTACTAAGAACACCGGGGAGCTGTTTTTT	CASSSTKNTGELFF
TRBV18	TRBJ1-2	once	.	TGTGCCAGCTCAACCAGGCACGGTTCTAACTATGGCTACACCTTC	CASSTRHGSNYGYTF
TRBV24-1	TRBJ2-3	.	TRBD2	TGTGCCACCAGTGATTTCACTTCGGGCGGGGGGAGCACAGATACGCAGTATTTT	CATSDFTSGGGSTDTQYF